This TCR beta chain derives from a study of CD8 T cells in ankylosing spondylitis. This clonotype was seen at least ten times. The antigen is undetermined. Quantitative barcoded 5'-RACE was used to prepare TCR beta libraries. One entry per CDR3 protein, called by TCRdb with MiXCR from the 5' RACE reads. The sample holds about 300,000 distinct CDR3 sequences; 9.5% to 13% are singletons and the top ten take around 10%. The CDR3 spans 15 residues. The ends were cut back, 6 bases at V and 7 bases at J, with 16 bases in the middle. Whole-study results and caveats: What seemed typical of ankylosing spondylitis blood was a TCR beta motif built from several highly homologous variants. Matched ankylosing spondylitis synovial fluid reportedly contained a significantly enriched population of disease-linked clones.

This receptor was taken from a female donor with ankylosing spondylitis or in good health (not recorded which). V usage is TRBV12-3 or TRBV12-4 and J usage is TRBJ1-6; the D is unclear. The sequenced sample was blood, either unsorted or a sorted T cell fraction (not recorded which). The chain's CDR3 is CASSSPGRLNSPLHF. CDR3 DNA sequence: TGTGCCAGCAGCTCCCCAGGACGGTTAAATTCACCCCTCCACTTT.